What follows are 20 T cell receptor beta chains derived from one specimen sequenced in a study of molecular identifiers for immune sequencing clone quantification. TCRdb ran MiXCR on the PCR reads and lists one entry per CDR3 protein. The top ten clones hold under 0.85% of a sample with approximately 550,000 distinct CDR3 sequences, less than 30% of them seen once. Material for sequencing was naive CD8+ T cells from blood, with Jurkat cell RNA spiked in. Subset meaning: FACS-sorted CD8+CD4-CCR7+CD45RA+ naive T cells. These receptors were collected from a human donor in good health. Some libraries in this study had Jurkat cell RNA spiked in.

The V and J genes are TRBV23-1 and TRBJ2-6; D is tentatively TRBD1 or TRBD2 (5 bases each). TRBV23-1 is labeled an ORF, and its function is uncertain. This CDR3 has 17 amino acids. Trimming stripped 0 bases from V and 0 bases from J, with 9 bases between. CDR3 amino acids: CASSQSGGNSGANVLTF. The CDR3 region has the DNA TGCGCCAGCAGTCAATCTGGGGGAAACTCTGGGGCCAACGTCCTGACTTTC.

The DNA of the CDR3 is TGTGCCAGCAGTTACATGGCGATCTCCTACGAGCAGTACTTC. As protein: CASSYMAISYEQYF. The chain employs TRBV6-2 or TRBV6-3 and TRBJ2-7, with unresolved D. The V end lost 2 bases, the J end lost 0 bases, and 8 bases lay between the germline ends. This CDR3 has 14 residues. Germline loops: CDR1 MNHEY, CDR2 SVGEGT.

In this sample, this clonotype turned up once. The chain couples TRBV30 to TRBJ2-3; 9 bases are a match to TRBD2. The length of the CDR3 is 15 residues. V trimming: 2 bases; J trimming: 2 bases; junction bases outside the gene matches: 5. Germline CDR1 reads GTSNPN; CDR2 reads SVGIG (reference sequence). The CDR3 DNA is TGTGCCTGGAGTATCAAGCGGGAGGCCACAGATACGCAGTATTTT. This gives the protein CAWSIKREATDTQYF. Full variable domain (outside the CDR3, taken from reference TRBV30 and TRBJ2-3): SQTIHQWPATLVQPVGSPLSLECTVEGTSNPNLYWYRQAAGRGLQLLFYSVGIGQISSEVPQNLSASRPQDRQFILSSKKLLLSDSGFYLCAWSIKREATDTQYFGPGTRLTVL.

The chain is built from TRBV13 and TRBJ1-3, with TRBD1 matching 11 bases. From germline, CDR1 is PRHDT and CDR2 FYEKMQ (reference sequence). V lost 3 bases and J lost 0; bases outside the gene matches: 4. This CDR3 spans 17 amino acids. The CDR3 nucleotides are TGTGCCAGCAGCTTTGGACAGGGGGCATACTCTGGAAACACCATATATTTT. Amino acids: CASSFGQGAYSGNTIYF.

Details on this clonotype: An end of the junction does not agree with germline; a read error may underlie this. CDR3 sequence reads: CSAHRDLGLSYVQYF. In DNA form, the CDR3 reads TGCAGTGCCCATAGGGACCTGGGGTTATCCTACGTGCAGTACTTC. The chain has TRBV20-1 and TRBJ2-7, with D perhaps TRBD1 or TRBD2 (5 bases each). The CDR3 has 15 residues. CDR1 is DFQATT, CDR2 SNEGSKA, per germline (reference sequence).

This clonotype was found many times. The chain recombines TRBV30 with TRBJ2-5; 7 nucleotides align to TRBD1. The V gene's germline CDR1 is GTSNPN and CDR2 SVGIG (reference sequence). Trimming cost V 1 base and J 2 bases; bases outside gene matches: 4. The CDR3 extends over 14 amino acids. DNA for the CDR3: TGTGCCTGGAGTGGAGGGACAGAACAAGAGACCCAGTACTTC. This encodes CAWSGGTEQETQYF. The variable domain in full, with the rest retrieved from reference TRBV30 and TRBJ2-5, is SQTIHQWPATLVQPVGSPLSLECTVEGTSNPNLYWYRQAAGRGLQLLFYSVGIGQISSEVPQNLSASRPQDRQFILSSKKLLLSDSGFYLCAWSGGTEQETQYFGPGTRLLVL.

CDR3 DNA: TGTGCCAGCAGTCCCTGGAGCGGGGGAACTACCGGGGAGCTGTTTTTT. This translates into CASSPWSGGTTGELFF. The rearrangement links TRBV12-3 or TRBV12-4 to TRBJ2-2, with 8 bases identical to TRBD2. V trimming: 5 bases; J trimming: 5 bases; junction bases outside the gene matches: 10. This CDR3 contains 16 residues.

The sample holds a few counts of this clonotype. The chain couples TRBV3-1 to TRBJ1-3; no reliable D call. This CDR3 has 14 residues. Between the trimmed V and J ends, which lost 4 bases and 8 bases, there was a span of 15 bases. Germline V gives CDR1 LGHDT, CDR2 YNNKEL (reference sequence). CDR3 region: CASSLAGERDTIYF. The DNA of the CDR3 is TGTGCCAGCAGCCTCGCCGGGGAGAGGGACACCATATATTTT.

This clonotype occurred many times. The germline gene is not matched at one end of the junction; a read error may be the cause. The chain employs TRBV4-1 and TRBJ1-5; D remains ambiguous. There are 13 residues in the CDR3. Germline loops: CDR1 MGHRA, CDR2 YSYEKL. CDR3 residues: CASSQDSSQPQHF. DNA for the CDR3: TGCGCCAGCAGCCAAGATAGCAGTCAGCCCCAGCATTTT.

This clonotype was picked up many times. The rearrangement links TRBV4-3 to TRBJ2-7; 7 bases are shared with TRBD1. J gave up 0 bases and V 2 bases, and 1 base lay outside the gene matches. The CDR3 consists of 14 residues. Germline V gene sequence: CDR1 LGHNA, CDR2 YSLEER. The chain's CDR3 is CASSQYRGSYEQYF. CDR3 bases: TGCGCCAGCAGCCAATACAGGGGCTCCTACGAGCAGTACTTC.

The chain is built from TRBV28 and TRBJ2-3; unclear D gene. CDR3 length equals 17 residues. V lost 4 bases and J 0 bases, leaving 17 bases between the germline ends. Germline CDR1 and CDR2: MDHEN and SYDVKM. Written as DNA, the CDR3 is TGTGCCAGCAGTTGGGGTGTGAAGGGATATAGCACAGATACGCAGTATTTT. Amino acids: CASSWGVKGYSTDTQYF.

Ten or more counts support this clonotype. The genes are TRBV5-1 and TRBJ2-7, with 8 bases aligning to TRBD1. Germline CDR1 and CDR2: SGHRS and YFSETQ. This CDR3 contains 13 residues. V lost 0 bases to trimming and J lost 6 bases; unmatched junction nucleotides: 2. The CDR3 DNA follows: TGCGCCAGCAGCTTGGCAGGGGGCAGCGAGCAGTACTTC. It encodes CASSLAGGSEQYF. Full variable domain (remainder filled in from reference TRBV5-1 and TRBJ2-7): KAGVTQTPRYLIKTRGQQVTLSCSPISGHRSVSWYQQTPGQGLQFLFEYFSETQRNKGNFPGRFSGRQFSNSRSEMNVSTLELGDSALYLCASSLAGGSEQYFGPGTRLTVT.

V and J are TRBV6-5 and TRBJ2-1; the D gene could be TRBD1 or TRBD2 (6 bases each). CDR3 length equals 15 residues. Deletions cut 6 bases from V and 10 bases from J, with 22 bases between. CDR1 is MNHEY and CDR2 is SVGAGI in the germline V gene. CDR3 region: CASSRLEWTAEEQFF. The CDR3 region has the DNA TGTGCCAGCAGCCGACTAGAATGGACAGCCGAGGAGCAGTTCTTC.

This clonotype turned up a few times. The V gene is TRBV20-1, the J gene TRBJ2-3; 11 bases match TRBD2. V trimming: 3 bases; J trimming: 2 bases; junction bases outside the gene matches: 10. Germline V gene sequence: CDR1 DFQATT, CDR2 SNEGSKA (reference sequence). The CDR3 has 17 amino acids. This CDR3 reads CSASHTSSGGYTDTQYF. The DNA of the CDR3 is TGCAGTGCTAGCCACACTTCTAGCGGGGGGTACACAGATACGCAGTATTTT.

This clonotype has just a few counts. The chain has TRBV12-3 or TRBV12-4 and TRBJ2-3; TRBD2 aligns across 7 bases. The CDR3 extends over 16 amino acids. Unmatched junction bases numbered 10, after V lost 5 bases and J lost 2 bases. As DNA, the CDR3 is TGTGCCAGCAGTCGCTATAGCGGGCGGTACACAGATACGCAGTATTTT. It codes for CASSRYSGRYTDTQYF.

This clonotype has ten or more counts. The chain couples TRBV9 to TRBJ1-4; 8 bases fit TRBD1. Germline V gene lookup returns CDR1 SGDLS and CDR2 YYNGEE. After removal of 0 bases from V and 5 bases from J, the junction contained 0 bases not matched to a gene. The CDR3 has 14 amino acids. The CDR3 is CASSVGTGNEKLFF. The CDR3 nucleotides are TGTGCCAGCAGCGTAGGGACAGGGAATGAAAAACTGTTTTTT.

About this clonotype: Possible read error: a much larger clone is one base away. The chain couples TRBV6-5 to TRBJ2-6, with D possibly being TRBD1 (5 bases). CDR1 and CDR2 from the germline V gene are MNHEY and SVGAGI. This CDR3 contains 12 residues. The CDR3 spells CASNSGANDLTF. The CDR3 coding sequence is TGTGCCAGCAACTCTGGGGCCAACGACCTGACTTTC.

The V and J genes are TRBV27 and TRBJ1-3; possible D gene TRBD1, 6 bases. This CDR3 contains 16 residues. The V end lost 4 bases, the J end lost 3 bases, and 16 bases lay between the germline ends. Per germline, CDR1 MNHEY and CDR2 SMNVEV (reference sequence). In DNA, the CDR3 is TGTGCCAGCAGTTCCTCTGGGGGGGCTGGTGGAAACACCATATATTTT. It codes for CASSSSGGAGGNTIYF.

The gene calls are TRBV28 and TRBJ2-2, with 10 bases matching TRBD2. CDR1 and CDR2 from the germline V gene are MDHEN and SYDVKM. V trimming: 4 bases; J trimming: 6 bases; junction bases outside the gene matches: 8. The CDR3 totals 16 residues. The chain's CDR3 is CASSSGTSVYSGELFF. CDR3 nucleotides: TGTGCCAGCAGTTCCGGGACTAGCGTTTATTCCGGGGAGCTGTTTTTT.

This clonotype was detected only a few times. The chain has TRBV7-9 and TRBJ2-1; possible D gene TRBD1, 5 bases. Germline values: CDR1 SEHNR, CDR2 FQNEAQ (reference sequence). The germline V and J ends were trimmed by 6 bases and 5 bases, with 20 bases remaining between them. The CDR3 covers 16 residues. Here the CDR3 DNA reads TGTGCCAGCAGTTTCCCTGAAGGGGCAGTTGACAATGAGCAGTTCTTC. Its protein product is CASSFPEGAVDNEQFF.